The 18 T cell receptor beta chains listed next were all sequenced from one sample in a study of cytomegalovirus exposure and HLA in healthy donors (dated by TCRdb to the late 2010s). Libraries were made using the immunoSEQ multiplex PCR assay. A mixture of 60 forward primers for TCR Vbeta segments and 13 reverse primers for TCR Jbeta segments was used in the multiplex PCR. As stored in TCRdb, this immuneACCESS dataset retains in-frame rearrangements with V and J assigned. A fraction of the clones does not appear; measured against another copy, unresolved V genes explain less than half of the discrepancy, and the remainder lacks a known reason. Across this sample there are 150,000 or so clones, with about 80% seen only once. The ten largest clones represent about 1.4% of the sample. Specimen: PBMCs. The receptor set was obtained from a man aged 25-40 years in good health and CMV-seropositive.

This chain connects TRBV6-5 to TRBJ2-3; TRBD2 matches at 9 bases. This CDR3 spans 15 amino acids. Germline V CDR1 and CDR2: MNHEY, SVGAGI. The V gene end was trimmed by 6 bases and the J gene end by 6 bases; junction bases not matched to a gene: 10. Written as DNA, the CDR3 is TGTGCCAGCAGGCTAGCGGGGCGAACTGGGGATACGCAGTATTTT. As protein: CASRLAGRTGDTQYF.

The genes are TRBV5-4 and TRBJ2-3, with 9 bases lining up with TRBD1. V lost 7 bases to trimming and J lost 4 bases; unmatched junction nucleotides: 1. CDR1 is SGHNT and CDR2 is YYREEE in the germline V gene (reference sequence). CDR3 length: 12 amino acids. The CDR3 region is CASWTGADTQYF. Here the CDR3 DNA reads TGTGCCAGCTGGACAGGGGCAGATACGCAGTATTTT.

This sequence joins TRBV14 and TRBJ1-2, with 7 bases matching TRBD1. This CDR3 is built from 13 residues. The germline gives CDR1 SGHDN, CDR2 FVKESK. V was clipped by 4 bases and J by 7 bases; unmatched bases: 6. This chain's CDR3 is CASSRTDRAGYTF. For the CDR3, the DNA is TGTGCCAGCAGCCGAACCGACAGGGCTGGCTACACCTTC.

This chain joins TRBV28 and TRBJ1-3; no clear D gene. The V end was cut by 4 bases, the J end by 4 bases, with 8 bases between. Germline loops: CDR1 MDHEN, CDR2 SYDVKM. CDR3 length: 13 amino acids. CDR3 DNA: TGTGCCAGCAGTTCTACGCCCGGAAACACCATATATTTT. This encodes CASSSTPGNTIYF.

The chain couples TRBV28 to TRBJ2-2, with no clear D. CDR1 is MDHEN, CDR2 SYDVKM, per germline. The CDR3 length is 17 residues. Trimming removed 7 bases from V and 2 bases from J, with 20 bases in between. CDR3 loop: CASIPGDGSGNTGELFF. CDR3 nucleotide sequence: TGTGCCAGCATCCCCGGTGACGGTTCGGGTAACACCGGGGAGCTGTTTTTT.

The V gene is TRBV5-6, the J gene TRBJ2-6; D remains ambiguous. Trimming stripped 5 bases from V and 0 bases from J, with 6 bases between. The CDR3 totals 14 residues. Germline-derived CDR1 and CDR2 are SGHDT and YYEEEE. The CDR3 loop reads CASRQISGANVLTF. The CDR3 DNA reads TGTGCCAGCAGACAGATCTCTGGGGCCAACGTCCTGACTTTC. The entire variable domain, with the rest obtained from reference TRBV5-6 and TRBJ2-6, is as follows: DAGVTQSPTHLIKTRGQQVTLRCSPKSGHDTVSWYQQALGQGPQFIFQYYEEEERQRGNFPDRFSGHQFPNYSSELNVNALLLGDSALYLCASRQISGANVLTFGAGSRLTVL.

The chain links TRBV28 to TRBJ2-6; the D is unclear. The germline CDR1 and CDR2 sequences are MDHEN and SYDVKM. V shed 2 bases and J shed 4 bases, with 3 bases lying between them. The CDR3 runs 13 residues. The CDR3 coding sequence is TGTGCCAGCAGTTTAAGCGGGGCCAACGTCCTGACTTTC. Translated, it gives CASSLSGANVLTF.

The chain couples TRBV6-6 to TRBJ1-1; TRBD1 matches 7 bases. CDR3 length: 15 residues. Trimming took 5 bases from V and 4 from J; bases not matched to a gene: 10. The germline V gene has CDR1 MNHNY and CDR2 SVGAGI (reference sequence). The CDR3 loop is CASSPQGRRGTEAFF. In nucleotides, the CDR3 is TGTGCCAGCAGTCCACAGGGGCGCAGGGGCACTGAAGCTTTCTTT.

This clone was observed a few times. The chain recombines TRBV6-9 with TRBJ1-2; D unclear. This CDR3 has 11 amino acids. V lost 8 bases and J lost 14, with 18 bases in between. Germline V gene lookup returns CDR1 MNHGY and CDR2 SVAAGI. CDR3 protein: CASSQDYLWTF. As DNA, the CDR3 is TGTGCCAGCTCTCAGGATTACTTGTGGACCTTC.

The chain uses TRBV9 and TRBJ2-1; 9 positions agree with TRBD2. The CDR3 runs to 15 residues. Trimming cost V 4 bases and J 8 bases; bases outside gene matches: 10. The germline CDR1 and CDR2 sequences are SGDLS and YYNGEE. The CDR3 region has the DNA TGTGCCAGCAGCCCCGGGACTAGCTTTATGTATGAGCAGTTCTTC. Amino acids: CASSPGTSFMYEQFF.

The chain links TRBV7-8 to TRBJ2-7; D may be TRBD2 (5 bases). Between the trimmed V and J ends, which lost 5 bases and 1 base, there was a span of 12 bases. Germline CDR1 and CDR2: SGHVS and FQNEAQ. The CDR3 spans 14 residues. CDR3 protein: CASSRDGESYEQYF. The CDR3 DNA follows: TGTGCCAGCAGCCGAGACGGGGAATCCTACGAGCAGTACTTC.

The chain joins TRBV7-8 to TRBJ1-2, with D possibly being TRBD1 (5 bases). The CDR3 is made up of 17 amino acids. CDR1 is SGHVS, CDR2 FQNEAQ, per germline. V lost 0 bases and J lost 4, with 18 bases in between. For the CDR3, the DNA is TGTGCCAGCAGCTTAGCGGCTGTTAAGGGGCCTGTCTATGGCTACACCTTC. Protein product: CASSLAAVKGPVYGYTF.

CDR3 bases: TGTGCCAGCAGCTCAGCCATGGGCCATGGCTACACCTTC. Its translation: CASSSAMGHGYTF. This chain uses TRBV5-8 with TRBJ1-2; no clear D. The CDR3 length is 13 residues. The V gene lost 3 bases and the J gene lost 6 bases, with 12 bases spanning the gap. The germline V gene encodes CDR1 SGHTS and CDR2 YDEGEE.

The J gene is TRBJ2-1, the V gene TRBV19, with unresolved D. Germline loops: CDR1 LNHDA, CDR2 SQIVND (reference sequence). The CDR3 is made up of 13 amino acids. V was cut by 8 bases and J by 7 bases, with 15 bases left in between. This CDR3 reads CASRAPVDNEQFF. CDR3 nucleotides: TGTGCCAGTCGCGCCCCGGTAGATAATGAGCAGTTCTTC.

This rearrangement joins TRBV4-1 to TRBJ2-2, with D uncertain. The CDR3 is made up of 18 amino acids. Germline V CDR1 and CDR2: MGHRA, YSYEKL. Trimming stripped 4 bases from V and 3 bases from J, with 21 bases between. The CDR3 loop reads CASSLHLTLTSDTGELFF. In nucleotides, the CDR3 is TGCGCCAGCAGCCTACACTTGACTCTCACGTCGGACACCGGGGAGCTGTTTTTT.

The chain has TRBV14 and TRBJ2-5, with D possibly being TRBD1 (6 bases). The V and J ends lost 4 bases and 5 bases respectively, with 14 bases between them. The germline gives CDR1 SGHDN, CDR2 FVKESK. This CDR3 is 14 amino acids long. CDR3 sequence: CASSLRGRYETQYF. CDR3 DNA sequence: TGTGCCAGCAGCCTCAGGGGTAGGTATGAGACCCAGTACTTC.

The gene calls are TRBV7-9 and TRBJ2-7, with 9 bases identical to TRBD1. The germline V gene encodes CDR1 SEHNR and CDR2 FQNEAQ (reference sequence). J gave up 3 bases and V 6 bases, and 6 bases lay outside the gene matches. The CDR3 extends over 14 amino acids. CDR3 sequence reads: CASRASGQGYEQYF. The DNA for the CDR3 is TGTGCCAGCAGGGCTTCGGGACAGGGCTACGAGCAGTACTTC.

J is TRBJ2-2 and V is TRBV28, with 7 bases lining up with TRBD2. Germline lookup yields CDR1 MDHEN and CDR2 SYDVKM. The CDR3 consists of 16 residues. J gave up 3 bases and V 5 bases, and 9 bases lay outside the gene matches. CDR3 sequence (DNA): TGTGCCAGCAGTGGGCAACTAGCGTTCGACACCGGGGAGCTGTTTTTT. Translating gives CASSGQLAFDTGELFF.